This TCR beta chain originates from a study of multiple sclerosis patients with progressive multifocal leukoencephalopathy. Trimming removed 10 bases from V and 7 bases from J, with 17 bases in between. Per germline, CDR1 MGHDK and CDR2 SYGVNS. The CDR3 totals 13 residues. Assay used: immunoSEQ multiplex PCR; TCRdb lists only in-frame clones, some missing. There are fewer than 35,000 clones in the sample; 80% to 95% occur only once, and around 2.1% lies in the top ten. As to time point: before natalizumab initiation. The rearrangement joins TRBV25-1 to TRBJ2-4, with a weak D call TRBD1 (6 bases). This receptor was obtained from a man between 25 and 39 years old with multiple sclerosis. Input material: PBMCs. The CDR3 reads CATREQGANIQYF. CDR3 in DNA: TGTGCCACCAGAGAACAGGGAGCTAACATTCAGTACTTC.